This entry lists 10 T cell receptor beta chains sequenced from one sample in a study of regulatory T cells. No antigen has been assigned to these receptors. Study results and caveats: In CD3G-deficient patients, conventional CD4+ T cells were enriched for hydrophobic CDR3 residues at positions 6 and 7.

Amplification used 52 TRBV primers and 13 TRBJ primers. Sequenced by immunoSEQ multiplex PCR; TCRdb stores in-frame clones only, minus some. Counted here are over 30,000 clones, about 93% occurring once; the ten biggest clones make up more than 0.75%. Sample: conventional CD4+ T cells sorted from blood. All receptors come from a child between 2 and 9 years old with CD3G deficiency.

This chain links TRBV5-4 with TRBJ1-4; TRBD1 is a possible D gene (5 bases). The CDR3 is made up of 17 amino acids. Looked up from germline, CDR1 is SGHNT and CDR2 is YYREEE (reference sequence). V was trimmed by 3 bases and J by 4 bases, leaving 19 bases between them. Here the CDR3 reads CASSSGGAGLRNEKLFF. DNA for the CDR3: TGTGCCAGCAGCTCCGGAGGGGCTGGACTCCGTAATGAAAAACTGTTTTTT.

The rearrangement links TRBV10-3 to TRBJ2-6; possibly TRBD1 for D (6 bases). The germline V gene encodes CDR1 ENHRY and CDR2 SYGVKD. This CDR3 is 16 amino acids long. CDR3 in amino acids: CASGGTPYSGANVLTF. The CDR3 region has the DNA TGTGCTTCGGGTGGGACACCTTATTCTGGGGCCAACGTCCTGACTTTC.

The gene calls are TRBV6-6 and TRBJ2-7; weak D call: TRBD1 (6 bases). Trimming shortened V by 5 bases and J by 3 bases, and 11 bases separated the two germline ends. The CDR3 contains 13 residues. Germline-derived CDR1 and CDR2 are MNHNY and SVGAGI (reference sequence). The CDR3 DNA is TGTGCCAGCAGTATGGCAGGGGTCTACGAGCAGTACTTC. Translating gives CASSMAGVYEQYF.

V usage is TRBV5-1 and J usage is TRBJ2-7; 8 nucleotides line up with TRBD2. This CDR3 region has 16 residues. The trim removed 3 bases at V and 7 bases at J, leaving 15 bases unmatched. CDR1 and CDR2 from the germline V gene are SGHRS and YFSETQ. The CDR3 is CASSSSGGYALGEQYF. The CDR3 coding sequence is TGCGCCAGCAGCTCGAGCGGGGGCTACGCGCTGGGGGAGCAGTACTTC. The whole variable domain, filled in from reference TRBV5-1 and TRBJ2-7, reads KAGVTQTPRYLIKTRGQQVTLSCSPISGHRSVSWYQQTPGQGLQFLFEYFSETQRNKGNFPGRFSGRQFSNSRSEMNVSTLELGDSALYLCASSSSGGYALGEQYFGPGTRLTVT.

The chain carries TRBV5-1 and TRBJ2-7, with D perhaps matching TRBD2 (5 bases). V was shortened by 5 bases and J by 5 bases, with 17 bases between the two germline ends. Germline V gives CDR1 SGHRS, CDR2 YFSETQ. The CDR3 has 14 amino acids. DNA of the CDR3: TGCGCCAGCAGTCGGGCCCGTGGAGCGGACGAGCAGTACTTC. It codes for CASSRARGADEQYF. The full variable domain, in which reference TRBV5-1 and TRBJ2-7 provide the parts outside the CDR3, is KAGVTQTPRYLIKTRGQQVTLSCSPISGHRSVSWYQQTPGQGLQFLFEYFSETQRNKGNFPGRFSGRQFSNSRSEMNVSTLELGDSALYLCASSRARGADEQYFGPGTRLTVT.

V gene TRBV5-1 combines with J gene TRBJ2-7; the match to TRBD1 covers 7 bases. The CDR3 runs to 16 residues. V dropped 0 bases and J dropped 2; count of bases not matched to a gene: 8. Per germline, CDR1 SGHRS and CDR2 YFSETQ. The CDR3 loop is CASSLGGGTEAYEQYF. For the CDR3, the DNA is TGCGCCAGCAGCTTGGGGGGTGGGACAGAAGCCTACGAGCAGTACTTC.

The rearrangement links TRBV6-6 to TRBJ2-1; tentatively, D is TRBD1 (5 bases). The CDR3 is made up of 16 amino acids. The germline V gene encodes CDR1 MNHNY and CDR2 SVGAGI (reference sequence). V was trimmed by 0 bases and J by 7 bases, leaving 16 bases between them. This CDR3 reads CASSYSLLTAGNEQFF. CDR3 nucleotides: TGTGCCAGCAGTTACTCCCTCTTAACGGCAGGGAATGAGCAGTTCTTC.

The chain has TRBV28 and TRBJ1-1, with a tentative D call TRBD1 (5 bases). The CDR3 length is 13 residues. The V and J ends lost 4 bases and 1 base respectively, with 7 bases between them. Germline-derived CDR1 and CDR2 are MDHEN and SYDVKM. Here the CDR3 DNA reads TGTGCCAGCAGTTCCAGGGCGAACACTGAAGCTTTCTTT. This sequence encodes CASSSRANTEAFF.

The chain combines TRBV28 with TRBJ2-7, with a weak D call TRBD1 (5 bases). The V and J ends lost 2 bases and 3 bases respectively, with 8 bases between them. The CDR3 is made up of 13 amino acids. Per germline, CDR1 MDHEN and CDR2 SYDVKM. CDR3 sequence: CASSLPGHYEQYF. The DNA of the CDR3 is TGTGCCAGCAGTTTACCAGGGCACTACGAGCAGTACTTC.

This chain joins TRBV21-1 and TRBJ2-3; TRBD2 is taken as the D call from the table, unchecked against the DNA. TRBV21-1 is labeled a pseudogene. CDR3 length equals 17 residues. CDR3 bases: TGTGCCAGCAGCACTAGCTGGACTAGCGGGAAGGCGGATACGCAGTATTTT. Translation: CASSTSWTSGKADTQYF.